This T cell receptor beta chain is drawn from a study of OX40 agonist ivuxolimab in advanced cancers. With respect to the entire study: Ivuxolimab, which targeted the costimulatory receptor OX40 (CD134), was an agonistic, fully human IgG2 monoclonal antibody. Intravenous ivuxolimab was administered to patients every 2 weeks at six dose levels: 0.01, 0.1, 0.3, 1.5, 3 and 10 mg/kg. Of the roughly 50 dose-escalation patients, hepatocellular carcinoma was present in approximately 20, melanoma in approximately 15, renal cell carcinoma in 9 and head and neck cancer in 9. In the dose-escalation cohort, 82.7% of patients were male, and the mean age was about 55 years, with a range of about 23 to 85. Prior anti-PD-1, anti-PD-L1 or anti-CTLA-4 therapy was permitted, and approximately 42% of dose-escalation patients had received checkpoint inhibitors. Partial responses occurred in three dose-escalation patients: two with cutaneous melanoma and one with hepatocellular carcinoma. The purpose of peripheral TCRbeta sequencing was to test whether ivuxolimab changed TCR sequence diversity and led to clonal T-cell expansion. The paper reports the monotherapy dose-escalation portion (N of about 54 patients) of the phase I ivuxolimab trial.

Comments on this clone: Its target antigen remains unknown. The record has no base qualities; no much larger clone is one base away.

Patients with a history of autoimmune disease or receiving systemic immunosuppression were excluded from the trial. Peripheral blood for TCR sequencing was drawn from every dose cohort at baseline, at cycle 4 day 1 and at cycle 7 day 1. The samples were taken from a phase I, first-in-human, multicenter, open-label dose-escalation trial of ivuxolimab. The trial enrolled adults with locally advanced or metastatic head and neck squamous cell, hepatocellular, melanoma or renal cell carcinoma. Before TCR sequencing, CD4+ T cells and CD8+ T cells from peripheral blood were sorted into separate populations. Genomic DNA was extracted from sorted cells for sequencing of the TCRbeta CDR3 region. TCRbeta CDR3 regions were sequenced using the immunoSEQ Assay. Not all clones reach the TCRdb copy of this immuneACCESS table, which keeps in-frame sequences only. Checked studies attribute under half of the gap to unresolved V genes and leave the rest unexplained. The table for this sample lists tens of thousands of clones; 70% to 85% of them were counted only once. The leading ten clones occupy roughly 1.6% of the sample.

Study-wide conclusions, independent of this receptor: After ivuxolimab, expanded clones were on average more numerous among CD8+ T cells than among CD4+ T cells. In the 0.1-3.0 mg/kg groups, partial responders were among the patients with the lowest normalized peripheral clonal expansion, particularly in CD8+ T cells. Which antigens the clonally expanded peripheral T cells were specific for was not determined. At doses from 0.1 to 3.0 mg/kg, clonal expansion was seen in both CD4+ and CD8+ blood T cells between baseline and week 6. Low levels of normalized T-cell clonal expansion were also seen in some patients who did not respond.

V and J are trimmed by 6 bases and 3 bases, and the gene matches miss 6 bases of the junction. The germline V gene supplies CDR1 MNHEY and CDR2 SVGAGI. The CDR3, from cysteine to phenylalanine, totals 15 residues. This entry keeps only the CDR3 DNA: 45 bases, framed from base 1. Material: CD4+ or CD8+ T cells sorted from blood, obtained in a trial of the OX40 agonist ivuxolimab. The TCR sequence derives from an adult with an advanced solid tumor such as melanoma, head and neck, liver or kidney cancer. This sequence uses TRBV6-5 and TRBJ1-4, with 8 junctional bases fitting TRBD1. The CDR3 amino acid sequence is: CASRPGGSANEKLFF. The DNA sequence is as follows: TGTGCCAGCAGACCAGGGGGCTCGGCTAATGAAAAACTGTTTTTT.